This is a list of T cell receptor beta chains from one sample in a study of shared clonotypes between healthy human individuals. Clones were read by immunoSEQ multiplex PCR, and TCRdb kept only the in-frame ones, dropping some. The repertoire consists of some 500,000 clones, with 90% to 96% occurring once and the leading ten covering approximately 0.06%. The sample consisted of naive CD4+ T cells sorted from blood. Receptor source: a woman in her twenties or thirties in good health. CDR3s include the opening cysteine and the closing phenylalanine or tryptophan. Each record gives: CDR3 DNA, CDR3 protein, V gene, J gene, clone size, D gene. A D gene is named only where the DNA matches it firmly. Size is stated for part of the rows, as once, few or many counts, or as a class when the clone is expanded.

TGCGCCAGCAGCCTTTCCTACACAGGTGCCTCTGGGGCCAACGTCCTGACTTTC	CASSLSYTGASGANVLTF	TRBV4-1	TRBJ2-6	NA	NA
TGTGCCAGCATGGGCAGGGGGCGCTCCTATGGCTACACCTTC	CASMGRGRSYGYTF	TRBV6-1	TRBJ1-2	NA	TRBD1
TGTGCCAGCAGCCCCCCCAGCGGGAGGTTCAATGAGCAGTTCTTC	CASSPPSGRFNEQFF	TRBV6-5	TRBJ2-1	NA	TRBD2
TGTGCCAGCACCCGATGGACAGGGACTGGGGAGCTGTTTTTT	CASTRWTGTGELFF	TRBV6-5	TRBJ2-2	NA	TRBD1
TGCAGCGAAAGACTAGCGGGAGAACCCTACAATGAGCAGTTCTTC	CSERLAGEPYNEQFF	TRBV29-1	TRBJ2-1	NA	TRBD2
TGTGCCAGCTCACCCCCGCTAGCGGCAGTTTACGAGCAGTACTTC	CASSPPLAAVYEQYF	TRBV18	TRBJ2-7	once	TRBD2
TGCAGCGCTCGGACAGGGGACACTGAAGCTTTCTTT	CSARTGDTEAFF	TRBV29-1	TRBJ1-1	NA	TRBD1
TGTGCCACCAGCAGAGTGGCAGGTATCACTGAAGCTTTCTTT	CATSRVAGITEAFF	TRBV15	TRBJ1-1	NA	NA
TGTGCCAGCAGTGAAGGGCGGGAGACCCAGTACTTC	CASSEGRETQYF	TRBV2	TRBJ2-5	NA	NA
TGTGCCAGCAGCCTGTCGGGGGATTACAATCAGCCCCAGCATTTT	CASSLSGDYNQPQHF	TRBV11-2	TRBJ1-5	NA	NA
TGTGCCAGCAGTCCGACAGGGGCCGGAAACACCATATATTTT	CASSPTGAGNTIYF	TRBV2	TRBJ1-3	NA	TRBD1
TGTGCCTCTAGTATTAAAGGGGGAGAGCGTGGCTACACCTTC	CASSIKGGERGYTF	TRBV19	TRBJ1-2	NA	NA
TGTGCCGCCCTCCCCACCCGTCTAAGGAATGAGCAGTTCTTC	CAALPTRLRNEQFF	TRBV28	TRBJ2-1	NA	NA
TGTGCCAGCAGTTACTCGGCCCGAACCGGGGAGCTGTTTTTT	CASSYSARTGELFF	TRBV6-5	TRBJ2-2	NA	NA
TGTGCCAGCAGCGGGACTAGCGGGAGAAGGTCCTACGAGCAGTACTTC	CASSGTSGRRSYEQYF	TRBV2	TRBJ2-7	NA	TRBD2